The source of this T cell receptor (beta chain) is a study of T cell responses to AZD1222 COVID-19 vaccine (dated by TCRdb to about 2021). With regard to the full study: TCR sequencing covered over 230 trial participants: 200 to 220 given two doses of AZD1222 and about 26 given two doses of MenACWY control vaccine. Enrollment into the trials was organized by age into subgroups of 18-55, 56-69 and 70-plus years, and those subgroups contained approximately 160, 26 and 62 TCR-sequenced participants, respectively.

Details on this clone: What antigen it recognizes has not been identified. Base qualities are missing; no much larger clone stands one base away.

What the research found in general, with its limitations: The 56-69-year group was small, and its depth increase did not reach significance, likely because of low power. Conclusions about previously exposed vaccinees were limited because only a handful of AZD1222 recipients were SARS-CoV-2 seropositive at baseline. CD4 TCRs associated with the vaccine covered the entire spike protein, and the dominant responses were in regions 160-218 and 743-854. No day 14 peak-response samples were available, so repertoires were characterized only after the peak T cell response. After two AZD1222 doses, both the breadth and the depth of spike-specific TCRs were significantly higher than at day 0 and than in MenACWY recipients. Most participants were white British and females outnumbered males, and the authors suggested that clonal diversity may have been underestimated. Epitopes outside the regions mutated in the B.1.351 and B.1.1.7 variants were reportedly recognized by nearly half of the unique spike-specific TCRs.

The CDR3 regions of human TCRbeta chains were subjected to immunosequencing. The paper's processing steps were these. Repertoire TCRs were matched against a reference library of SARS-CoV-2-specific TCRs generated with the MIRA antigen-specificity platform. Breadth meant the fraction of unique TCRs that were SARS-CoV-2-associated, whereas depth meant the fraction of total T cells that were SARS-CoV-2-associated. Using the MIRA data, every spike-specific TCR was mapped to the spike region that the TCR reacted to and assigned to either a CD4 or a CD8 class. Log10-transformed breadth and depth values were compared by one-way ANOVA with Sidak's multiple comparisons tests. As stored in TCRdb, this immuneACCESS dataset retains in-frame rearrangements with V and J assigned. A fraction of the clones does not appear; measured against another copy, unresolved V genes explain less than half of the discrepancy, and the remainder lacks a known reason. The V and J calls and clone size come from that table; D and trimming were worked out from the DNA. The sample table records fewer than 95,000 clones; approximately 90% of these occur just once. In total, the top ten clones hold 8% of the sample.

According to the study, the label for this sample's time point signals: about 28 days (+/-7) after the second vaccine dose. AZD1222 recipients with second doses at about 4 weeks or about 12 weeks were pooled, because spike-specific TCR depth and breadth did not differ between schedules. Vaccinee samples came from UK trials COV001 and COV002, including a single-blind randomized controlled phase 2/3 trial of AZD1222 (ChAdOx1 nCoV-19) in healthy adults. Trial participant PBMC samples were collected at day 0 and day 28 after the second dose for TCRbeta chain sequencing. The sequenced sample was peripheral blood, obtained 28 days after the second AZD1222 dose. This TCR derives from an adult who received the AZD1222 COVID-19 vaccine.

The sequenced DNA is TGTGCCAGCAGTTACACAGGCCAGGGGTCATACGAGCAGTACTTC. Translated, this is CASSYTGQGSYEQYF. The V and J segments used are TRBV6-5 and TRBJ2-7, and TRBD1 may be the D gene, going by 6 matching bases. The CDR3, from cysteine to phenylalanine, totals 15 residues. The read is trimmed to its CDR3 DNA, 45 bases read in frame from base 1. Sequences MNHEY (CDR1) and SVGAGI (CDR2) are obtained from the germline V gene. The V end loses 2 bases and the J end loses 4 bases, and a stretch of 15 bases separates them.